This paragraph reports one T cell receptor (beta chain). Its antigen remains unidentified. Losses at the gene ends were 7 bases for V and 4 bases for J; bases not matched to a gene: 11. This CDR3 spans 15 amino acids. Germline V gives CDR1 MRHNA, CDR2 SNTAGT. This specimen comes from a study of blood T cells in healthy people across ages. About the study: Researchers report that template switching captured about one barcoded beta molecule per two T cells.

Primed by a sample-barcoded 5' primer and a J-beta primer mix, a second PCR proceeded for about 7 to 11 cycles. TCRdb independently ran MiXCR on the 5' RACE reads; one entry per CDR3 protein. Of 980,000 or so distinct CDR3 sequences listed, roughly 48% are singletons. Study-level findings and limits: In long-lived donors, naive CD4+ cell counts and diversity exceeded those of aged donors. Measured against age, TCR beta diversity per million T cells decreased in a roughly linear manner. The lack of PBMC sorting stopped any conclusive naive versus antigen-experienced comparison.

The chain recombines TRBV6-4 with TRBJ2-3, with 7 bases that match TRBD1. This TCR was sampled from a man aged 25 to 45 in good health. Sequenced sample: blood. CDR3 loop: CASKNTGAGSDTQYF. The CDR3 nucleotides read TGTGCCAGCAAGAATACAGGGGCGGGCTCAGATACGCAGTATTTT.